Listed here is a single T cell receptor (beta chain). Recovery among Cohort 3 donors was established by two negative PCRs, clearance, or symptom resolution. This sample is drawn from a study of blood T cell repertoires in COVID-19. Study-level background: Samples of COVID-19 (acute and convalescent) were obtained from the United States, Italy and Spain. From T cells, B-cell-depleted T cells, or PBMCs came the material, which was cDNA or gDNA.

The CDR3 is made up of 15 amino acids. Germline CDR1 and CDR2: KGHDR and SFDVKD. Trimming removed 7 bases at V and 2 bases at J, with 15 bases between. TCRdb's copy holds only in-frame clones and misses some; the assay was immunoSEQ multiplex PCR. The repertoire has some 250,000 clones, approximately 85% of them found once; the top ten carry about 1.9%. This TCR was recovered from a woman between 45 and 65 years old who had recovered from COVID-19. The chain joins TRBV24-1 to TRBJ2-3, with D tentatively TRBD2 (6 bases). The sequenced sample consisted of PBMCs or T cells enriched from blood (not recorded which). In nucleotides, the CDR3 is TGTGCCACCAGGATCCCGGAGGGGCCCACAGATACGCAGTATTTT. Translated, it gives CATRIPEGPTDTQYF.